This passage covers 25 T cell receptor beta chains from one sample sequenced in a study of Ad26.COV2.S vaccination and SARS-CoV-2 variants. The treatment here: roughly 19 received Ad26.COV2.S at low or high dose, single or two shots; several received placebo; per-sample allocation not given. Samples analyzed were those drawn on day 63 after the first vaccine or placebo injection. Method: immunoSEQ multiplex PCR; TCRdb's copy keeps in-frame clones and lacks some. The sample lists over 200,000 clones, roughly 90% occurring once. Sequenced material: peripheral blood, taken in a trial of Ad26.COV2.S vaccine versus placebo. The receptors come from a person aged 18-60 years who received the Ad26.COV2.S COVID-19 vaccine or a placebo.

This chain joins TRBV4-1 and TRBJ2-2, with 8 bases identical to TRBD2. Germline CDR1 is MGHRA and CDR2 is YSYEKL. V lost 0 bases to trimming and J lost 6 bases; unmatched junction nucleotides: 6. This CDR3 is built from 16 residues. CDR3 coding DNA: TGCGCCAGCAGCCAAGATTATCCGGGGGGGCCCGGGGAGCTGTTTTTT. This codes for CASSQDYPGGPGELFF.

The CDR3: CANLSYTGPASGPNTGELFF. The DNA for the CDR3 is TGTGCCAACCTTTCTTATACAGGTCCCGCTAGCGGGCCTAACACCGGGGAGCTGTTTTTT. The rearrangement uses TRBV11-3 and TRBJ2-2, with 8 bases aligning to TRBD2. V shed 10 bases and J 2 bases; nucleotides not matched to a gene: 24. Germline lookup yields CDR1 SGHNT and CDR2 YENEEA. This CDR3 spans 20 amino acids.

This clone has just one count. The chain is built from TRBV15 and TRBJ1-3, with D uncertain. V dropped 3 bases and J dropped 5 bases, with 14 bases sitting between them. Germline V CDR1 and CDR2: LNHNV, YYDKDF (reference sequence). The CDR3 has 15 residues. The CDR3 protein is CATSRSGSVRNTIYF. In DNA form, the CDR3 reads TGTGCCACCAGCAGGTCGGGGAGCGTAAGAAACACCATATATTTT.

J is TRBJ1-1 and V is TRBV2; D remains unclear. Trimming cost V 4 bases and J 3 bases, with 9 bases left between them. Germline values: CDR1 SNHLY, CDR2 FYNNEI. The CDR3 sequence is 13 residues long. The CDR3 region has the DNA TGTGCCAGCAGTGGAGATGGAGACACTGAAGCTTTCTTT. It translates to CASSGDGDTEAFF.

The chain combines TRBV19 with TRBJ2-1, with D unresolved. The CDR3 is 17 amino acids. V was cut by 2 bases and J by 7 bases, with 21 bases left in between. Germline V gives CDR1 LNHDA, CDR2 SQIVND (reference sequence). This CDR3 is CASSISPRASMLNEQFF. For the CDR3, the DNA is TGTGCCAGTAGTATAAGCCCCCGCGCCTCAATGTTGAATGAGCAGTTCTTC.

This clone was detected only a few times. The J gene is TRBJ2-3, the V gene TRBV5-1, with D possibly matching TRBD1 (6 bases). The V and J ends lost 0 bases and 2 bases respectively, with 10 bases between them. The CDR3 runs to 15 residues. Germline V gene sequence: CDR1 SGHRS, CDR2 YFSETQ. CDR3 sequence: CASSLAQGTTDTQYF. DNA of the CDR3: TGCGCCAGCAGCTTGGCTCAGGGGACCACAGATACGCAGTATTTT.

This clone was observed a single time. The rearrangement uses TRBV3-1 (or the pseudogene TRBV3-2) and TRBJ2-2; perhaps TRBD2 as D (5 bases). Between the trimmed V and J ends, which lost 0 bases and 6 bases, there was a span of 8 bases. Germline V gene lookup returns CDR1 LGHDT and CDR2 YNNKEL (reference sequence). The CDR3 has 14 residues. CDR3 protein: CASSQERGPGELFF. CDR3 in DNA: TGTGCCAGCAGCCAAGAACGGGGTCCCGGGGAGCTGTTTTTT.

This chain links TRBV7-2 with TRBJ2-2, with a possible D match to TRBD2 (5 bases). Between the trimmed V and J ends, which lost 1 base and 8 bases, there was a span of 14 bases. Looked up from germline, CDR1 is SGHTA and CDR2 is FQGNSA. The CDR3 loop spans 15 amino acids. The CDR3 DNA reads TGTGCCAGCAGCTTAGGAATGGGAGTTGGGGGGGAGCTGTTTTTT. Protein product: CASSLGMGVGGELFF.

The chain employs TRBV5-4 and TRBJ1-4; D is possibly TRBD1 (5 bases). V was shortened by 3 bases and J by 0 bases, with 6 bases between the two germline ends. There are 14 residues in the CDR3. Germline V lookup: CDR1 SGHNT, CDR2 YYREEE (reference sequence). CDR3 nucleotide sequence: TGTGCCAGCAGCTCGACAGCAACTAATGAAAAACTGTTTTTT. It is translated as CASSSTATNEKLFF.

CDR3 nucleotide sequence: TGTGCCATCACCCCCGCGGGGGACAGGGGGCGGAATGAGCAGTTCTTC. This sequence encodes CAITPAGDRGRNEQFF. The rearrangement uses TRBV10-3 and TRBJ2-1; 12 bases align to TRBD1. The CDR3 is 16 amino acids. Germline assignment: CDR1 ENHRY and CDR2 SYGVKD. After removal of 7 bases from V and 7 bases from J, the junction contained 11 bases not matched to a gene.

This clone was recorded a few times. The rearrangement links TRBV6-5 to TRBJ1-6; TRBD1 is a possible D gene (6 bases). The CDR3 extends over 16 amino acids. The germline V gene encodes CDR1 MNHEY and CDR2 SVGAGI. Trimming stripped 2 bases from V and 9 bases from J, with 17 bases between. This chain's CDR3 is CASSYRSGVVVSPLHF. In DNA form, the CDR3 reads TGTGCCAGCAGTTACAGATCAGGGGTAGTGGTTTCACCCCTCCACTTT.

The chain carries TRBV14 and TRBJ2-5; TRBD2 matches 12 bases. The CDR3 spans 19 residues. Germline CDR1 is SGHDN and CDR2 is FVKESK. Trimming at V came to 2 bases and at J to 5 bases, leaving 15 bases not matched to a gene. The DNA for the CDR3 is TGTGCCAGCAGCCAACCCTGGCCCCGACTAGCGGGAGACGAGGAGACCCAGTACTTC. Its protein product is CASSQPWPRLAGDEETQYF.

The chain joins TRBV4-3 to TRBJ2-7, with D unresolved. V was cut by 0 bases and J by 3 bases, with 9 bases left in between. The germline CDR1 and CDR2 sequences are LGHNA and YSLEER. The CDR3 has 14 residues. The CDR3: CASSQDRGDYEQYF. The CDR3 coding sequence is TGCGCCAGCAGCCAAGATCGTGGAGACTACGAGCAGTACTTC.

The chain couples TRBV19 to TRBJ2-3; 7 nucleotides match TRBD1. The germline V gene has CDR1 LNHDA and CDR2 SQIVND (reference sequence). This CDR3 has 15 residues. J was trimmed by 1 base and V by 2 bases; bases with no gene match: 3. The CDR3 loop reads CASSIRGRGTDTQYF. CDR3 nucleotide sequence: TGTGCCAGTAGTATAAGGGGGCGGGGCACAGATACGCAGTATTTT.

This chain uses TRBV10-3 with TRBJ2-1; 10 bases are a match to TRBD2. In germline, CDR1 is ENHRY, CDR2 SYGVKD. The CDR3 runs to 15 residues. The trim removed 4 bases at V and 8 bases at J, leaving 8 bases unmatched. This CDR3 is CAISAASGSGDEQFF. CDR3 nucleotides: TGTGCCATCAGTGCGGCTAGCGGGAGCGGGGATGAGCAGTTCTTC.

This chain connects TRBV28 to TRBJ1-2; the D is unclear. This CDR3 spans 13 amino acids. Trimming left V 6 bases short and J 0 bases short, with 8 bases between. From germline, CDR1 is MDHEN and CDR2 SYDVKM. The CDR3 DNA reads TGTGCCAGCAGCCCAAGAGCTAACTATGGCTACACCTTC. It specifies CASSPRANYGYTF.

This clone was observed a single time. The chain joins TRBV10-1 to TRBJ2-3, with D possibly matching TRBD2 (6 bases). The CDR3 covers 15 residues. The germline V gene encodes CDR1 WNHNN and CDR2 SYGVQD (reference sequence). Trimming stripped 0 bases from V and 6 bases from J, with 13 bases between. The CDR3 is CASSESRAREDTQYF. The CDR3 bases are TGCGCCAGCAGTGAGTCTCGAGCCCGGGAGGATACGCAGTATTTT.

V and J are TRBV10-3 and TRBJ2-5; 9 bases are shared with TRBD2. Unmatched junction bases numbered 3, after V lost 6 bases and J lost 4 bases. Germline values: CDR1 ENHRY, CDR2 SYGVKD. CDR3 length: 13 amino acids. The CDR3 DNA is TGTGCCATCAGGACTAGCGGAGCAGAGACCCAGTACTTC. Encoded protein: CAIRTSGAETQYF.

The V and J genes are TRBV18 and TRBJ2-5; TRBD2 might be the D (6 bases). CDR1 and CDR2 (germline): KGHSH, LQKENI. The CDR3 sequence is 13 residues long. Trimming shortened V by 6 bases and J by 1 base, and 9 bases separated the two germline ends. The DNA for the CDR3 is TGTGCCAGCTCGGCGGGGATCCAAGAGACCCAGTACTTC. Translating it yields CASSAGIQETQYF.

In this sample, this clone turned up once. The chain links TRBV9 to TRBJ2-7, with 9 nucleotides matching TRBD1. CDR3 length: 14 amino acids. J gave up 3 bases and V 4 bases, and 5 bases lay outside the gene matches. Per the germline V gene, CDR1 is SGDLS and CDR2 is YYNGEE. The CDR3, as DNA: TGTGCCAGCAGCTTCCGGGACAGGGACTACGAGCAGTACTTC. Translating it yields CASSFRDRDYEQYF.

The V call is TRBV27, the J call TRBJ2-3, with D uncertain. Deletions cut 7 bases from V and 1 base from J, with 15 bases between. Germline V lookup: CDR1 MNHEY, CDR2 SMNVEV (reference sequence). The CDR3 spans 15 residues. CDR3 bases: TGTGCCAGCACCAGAGGTCCAGCCCGCACAGATACGCAGTATTTT. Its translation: CASTRGPARTDTQYF.

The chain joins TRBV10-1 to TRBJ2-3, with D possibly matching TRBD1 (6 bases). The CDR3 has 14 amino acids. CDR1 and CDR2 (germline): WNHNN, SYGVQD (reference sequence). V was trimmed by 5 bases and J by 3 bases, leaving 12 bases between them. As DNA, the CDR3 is TGCGCCAGCAGTCCCACAGGGTTGACAGATACGCAGTATTTT. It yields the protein CASSPTGLTDTQYF.

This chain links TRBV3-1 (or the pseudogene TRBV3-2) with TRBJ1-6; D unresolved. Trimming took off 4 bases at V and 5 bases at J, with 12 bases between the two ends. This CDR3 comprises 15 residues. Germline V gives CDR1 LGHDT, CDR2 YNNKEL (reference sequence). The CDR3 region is CASSPPTVNNSPLHF. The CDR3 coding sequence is TGTGCCAGCAGCCCCCCAACAGTTAATAATTCACCCCTCCACTTT.

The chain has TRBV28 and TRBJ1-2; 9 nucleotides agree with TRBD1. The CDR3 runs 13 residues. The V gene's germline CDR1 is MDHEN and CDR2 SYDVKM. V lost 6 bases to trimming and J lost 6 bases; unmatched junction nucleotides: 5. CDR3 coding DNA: TGTGCCAGCAGAACAGGGGGCCAGAATGGCTACACCTTC. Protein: CASRTGGQNGYTF.

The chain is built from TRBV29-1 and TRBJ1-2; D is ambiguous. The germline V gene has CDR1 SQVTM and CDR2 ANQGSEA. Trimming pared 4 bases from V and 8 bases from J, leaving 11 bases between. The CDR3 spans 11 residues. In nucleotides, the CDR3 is TGCAGCGTTGTGGCAGTGGGCGGCTACACCTTC. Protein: CSVVAVGGYTF.